This TCR beta chain stems from a study of human T cells and chemical hapten exposure. Study-level background: Across its approximately 23 weeks, the study gave patients weekly diphenylcyclopropenone doses to the scalp. DPC (0.01%) was patch tested on the upper back and read at 6 days. Study-level points and caveats: Sensitizing to DPC left TCRs with a frequency above 1 in 1000 unaltered.

As for time point: patch test 3, about 24 weeks after DPC sensitization. Treatment reported: therapeutic diphenylcyclopropenone sensitization with weekly scalp DPC. Suited to DPC and affected by alopecia, the donors ranged from 18 to 70 years old. TCRdb re-called the RACE reads with MiXCR, one entry per CDR3 protein. The profile shows 95,000 to 150,000 distinct CDR3 sequences, approximately 10% of them singletons. This clonotype was seen more than once but under ten times. Its antigen is still unknown. This CDR3 is built from 16 residues. Per the germline V gene, CDR1 is LGHDT and CDR2 is YNNKEL (reference sequence). V was shortened by 1 base and J by 7 bases, with 18 bases between the two germline ends.

The gene calls are TRBV3-1 and TRBJ2-3; either TRBD1 or TRBD2 may supply D (6 bases each). The sample in question was whole blood, obtained in connection with sensitization to the hapten diphenylcyclopropenone (DPC). This receptor was taken from a woman aged 45-59 years with alopecia areata. Some clones in this sample may be carry-over from other donors' samples. DNA of the CDR3: TGTGCCAGCAGCCAAGGGGGAGGCAGGGGACCAAATACGCAGTATTTT. Amino acid sequence: CASSQGGGRGPNTQYF.